The clone carrying this TCR beta chain was observed a handful of times. Its matching antigen is unknown. This sample stems from a study of cytomegalovirus exposure and HLA in healthy donors. Findings and caveats of the study: TCR beta V- and J-gene trimming was later associated with a missense DCLRE1C variant. Later work found that TCR association rates differed between HLA loci; DRB1 had the most and HLA-C the fewest. A likely sequencing artifact accounted for one observed cluster of highly shared sequence variants.

The CDR3 is 15 residues long. Looked up from germline, CDR1 is SNHLY and CDR2 is FYNNEI. The trim removed 2 bases at V and 5 bases at J, leaving 3 bases unmatched. Both 60 Vbeta primers and 13 Jbeta primers went into the PCR. The data were produced by immunoSEQ multiplex PCR, yet TCRdb's version contains in-frame clones alone and is incomplete. Among fewer than 150,000 clones listed, roughly four fifths were seen once. Sequences were obtained from PBMCs. The chain has TRBV2 and TRBJ2-5; TRBD1 matches at 12 bases. The receptor's source is a man in his fifties in good health and CMV-seropositive. DNA of the CDR3: TGTGCCAGCAGTGAAAAGGGACAGGGGGCGGAGACCCAGTACTTC. It yields the protein CASSEKGQGAETQYF. The full variable domain, rest sourced from reference TRBV2 and TRBJ2-5, is EPEVTQTPSHQVTQMGQEVILRCVPISNHLYFYWYRQILGQKVEFLVSFYNNEISEKSEIFDDQFSVERPDGSNFTLKIRSTKLEDSAMYFCASSEKGQGAETQYFGPGTRLLVL.